These 17 T cell receptor beta chains originate from one sample sequenced in a study of shared clonotypes between healthy human individuals. The protocol was immunoSEQ multiplex PCR, while the TCRdb copy is restricted to in-frame clones and leaves out a portion. The repertoire holds 2 million to 2.5 million clones, with roughly 95% as singletons. The material sequenced was naive CD4+ T cells sorted from blood. Subset reported: CD45RA+ positively selected. The source is a man aged 18 to 35 in good health.

The V gene is TRBV6-5, the J gene TRBJ2-7; D might be TRBD1 (7 bases). Germline lookup yields CDR1 MNHEY and CDR2 SVGAGI. Trimming removed 6 bases from V and 6 bases from J, with 12 bases in between. This CDR3 comprises 12 residues. CDR3 region: CASSSGGGEQYF. DNA of the CDR3: TGTGCCAGCAGCTCAGGGGGAGGCGAGCAGTACTTC.

This clone was observed once. The same CDR3 is also encoded by other DNA sequences in this sample. The V and J genes are TRBV6-5 and TRBJ1-4; D not certain. V lost 5 bases, J lost 5 bases, and 6 bases lay in between. CDR3 length equals 12 residues. In germline, CDR1 is MNHEY, CDR2 SVGAGI. CDR3 nucleotides: TGTGCCAGCAGTCGTCAGAATGAAAAACTGTTTTTT. It yields the protein CASSRQNEKLFF.

The J gene is TRBJ2-7, the V gene TRBV5-4; 7 bases map to TRBD1. Germline V gene sequence: CDR1 SGHNT, CDR2 YYREEE (reference sequence). Trimming at V came to 4 bases and at J to 2 bases, leaving 6 bases not matched to a gene. The CDR3 extends over 14 amino acids. DNA for the CDR3: TGTGCCAGCAGCGGAATTACAGGGGCCTACGAGCAGTACTTC. Its protein product is CASSGITGAYEQYF.

The rearrangement uses TRBV9 and TRBJ1-1; D gene unclear. Germline V CDR1 and CDR2: SGDLS, YYNGEE. Trimming shortened V by 4 bases and J by 5 bases, and 18 bases separated the two germline ends. The CDR3 covers 15 residues. The CDR3 sequence is CASSPQGWVETEAFF. The DNA of the CDR3 is TGTGCCAGCAGCCCCCAAGGGTGGGTCGAAACTGAAGCTTTCTTT.

The rearrangement joins TRBV6-1 to TRBJ1-1; weak D call: TRBD1 (5 bases). Germline V CDR1 and CDR2: MNHNS, SASEGT. V lost 6 bases and J lost 5, with 13 bases in between. This CDR3 spans 13 amino acids. CDR3 coding DNA: TGTGCCAGCAGGGCCCAGAGGGGAACTGAAGCTTTCTTT. This sequence encodes CASRAQRGTEAFF.

The chain recombines TRBV7-2 with TRBJ2-3; 8 bases map to TRBD1. CDR3 length: 16 residues. Germline CDR1 reads SGHTA; CDR2 reads FQGNSA. With 1 base clipped from V and 4 bases from J, the junction kept 7 bases outside the gene matches. The CDR3 loop is CASSLGTGRLADTQYF. CDR3 nucleotide sequence: TGTGCCAGCAGCTTAGGGACAGGGAGACTTGCAGATACGCAGTATTTT.

The chain combines TRBV28 with TRBJ1-6; D is possibly TRBD1 (5 bases). CDR3 length: 14 amino acids. Germline CDR1 is MDHEN and CDR2 is SYDVKM. The V end lost 10 bases, the J end lost 2 bases, and 12 bases lay between the germline ends. CDR3 amino acids: CATRRGPYNSPLHF. CDR3 nucleotides: TGTGCCACCCGTAGGGGACCCTATAATTCACCCCTCCACTTT. The full variable domain, in which reference TRBV28 and TRBJ1-6 provide the parts outside the CDR3, is DVKVTQSSRYLVKRTGEKVFLECVQDMDHENMFWYRQDPGLGLRLIYFSYDVKMKEKGDIPEGYSVSREKKERFSLILESASTNQTSMYLCATRRGPYNSPLHFGNGTRLTVT.

CDR3 sequence (DNA): TGTGCCAGCAGTTCGCGGACAGGGACGGTCTCAGATACGCAGTATTTT. This translates into CASSSRTGTVSDTQYF. The chain is built from TRBV27 and TRBJ2-3, with TRBD1 identical over 8 bases. The CDR3 covers 16 residues. Trimming removed 4 bases from V and 4 bases from J; junction bases left unmatched: 10. Germline lookup yields CDR1 MNHEY and CDR2 SMNVEV (reference sequence).

The chain joins TRBV5-1 to TRBJ2-7; 7 bases are shared with TRBD1. The CDR3 sequence is 14 residues long. CDR1 is SGHRS, CDR2 YFSETQ, per germline. Trimming cost V 4 bases and J 5 bases; bases outside gene matches: 9. For the CDR3, the DNA is TGCGCCAGCAGCGTTCCCGACAGGGCGGACGAGCAGTACTTC. Protein: CASSVPDRADEQYF.

The chain joins TRBV7-9 to TRBJ2-3; 10 bases are shared with TRBD2. V lost 5 bases to trimming and J lost 6 bases; unmatched junction nucleotides: 8. This CDR3 comprises 15 residues. The germline V gene encodes CDR1 SEHNR and CDR2 FQNEAQ (reference sequence). CDR3 protein: CASSPGLAPADTQYF. The CDR3 nucleotides read TGTGCCAGCAGCCCGGGACTAGCGCCCGCGGATACGCAGTATTTT.

Notes on this clone: Other DNA sequences in this sample translate to the same CDR3. This chain connects TRBV5-1 to TRBJ2-7, with D perhaps TRBD2 (5 bases). Looked up from germline, CDR1 is SGHRS and CDR2 is YFSETQ. The CDR3 runs 12 residues. The V gene lost 4 bases and the J gene lost 4 bases, with 9 bases spanning the gap. The CDR3 bases are TGCGCCAGCAGCCTCGAGGGATACGAGCAGTACTTC. Its translation: CASSLEGYEQYF.

The CDR3 sequence: CASSFGTPPQGLQGYEQYF. CDR3 DNA: TGTGCCAGCAGTTTTGGCACCCCCCCTCAAGGGTTACAAGGTTACGAGCAGTACTTC. This chain uses TRBV28 with TRBJ2-7; D is ambiguous. Germline-derived CDR1 and CDR2 are MDHEN and SYDVKM. The ends were cut back, 3 bases at V and 4 bases at J, with 28 bases in the middle. The CDR3 runs to 19 residues.

CDR3 DNA sequence: TGTGCCAGTAGTATAGGCAGGTCCCAAGAGACCCAGTACTTC. Protein product: CASSIGRSQETQYF. The rearrangement uses TRBV19 and TRBJ2-5; D is unresolved. This CDR3 is 14 amino acids long. The germline V gene has CDR1 LNHDA and CDR2 SQIVND (reference sequence). The V end lost 1 base, the J end lost 1 base, and 7 bases lay between the germline ends.

The chain recombines TRBV18 with TRBJ2-2; TRBD1 agrees at 11 bases. The V gene's germline CDR1 is KGHSH and CDR2 LQKENI. This CDR3 comprises 16 residues. Trimming at V came to 3 bases and at J to 7 bases, leaving 7 bases not matched to a gene. The CDR3 loop reads CASSPYRDRGFGELFF. The CDR3 nucleotides are TGTGCCAGCTCACCGTACCGGGACAGGGGGTTCGGGGAGCTGTTTTTT.

Regarding this clone: Its ends do not fully match the called genes, so a read error is possible. The rearrangement uses TRBV5-6 and TRBJ1-2, with D possibly TRBD1 on 5 matching bases. This CDR3 comprises 12 residues. Germline V gene data show CDR1 as SGHDT and CDR2 as YYEEEE. CDR3 sequence reads: CASSLLYTGDFF. CDR3 bases: TGTGCCAGCAGCTTGTTGTACACTGGGGACTTCTTC.

CDR3 protein: CASSLAGTGSSEQYF. CDR3 coding DNA: TGTGCCAGCAGCTTAGCCGGGACAGGGTCATCCGAGCAGTACTTC. V and J are TRBV7-6 and TRBJ2-7, with TRBD1 matching over 9 bases. CDR1 and CDR2 from the germline V gene are SGHVS and FNYEAQ. V shed 0 bases, J shed 6 bases, and the junction held 6 bases outside the gene matches. The CDR3 has 15 amino acids.

Concerning this clone: Other nucleotide sequences from this sample produce the same CDR3. The chain employs TRBV10-3 and TRBJ2-2, with a weak D call TRBD2 (5 bases). The CDR3 loop spans 13 amino acids. Trimming left V 5 bases short and J 5 bases short, with 9 bases between. The germline V gene encodes CDR1 ENHRY and CDR2 SYGVKD. The CDR3 reads CAISRGGTGELFF. In DNA, the CDR3 is TGTGCCATCAGTCGAGGAGGAACCGGGGAGCTGTTTTTT.